What follows are 3 T cell receptor beta chains derived from one specimen sequenced in a study of OX40 agonist ivuxolimab in advanced cancers. The repertoire was sequenced with immunoSEQ multiplex PCR; TCRdb's copy has only in-frame clones and lacks some. There are tens of thousands of clones in the sample; about nine tenths occur only once, and around 2.7% lies in the top ten. Source: CD4+ or CD8+ T cells sorted from blood, taken in a trial of the OX40 agonist ivuxolimab. These receptor sequences come from an adult with an advanced solid tumor such as melanoma, head and neck, liver or kidney cancer.

The gene calls are TRBV6-1 and TRBJ2-7, with 8 bases aligning to TRBD1. The ends lost 4 bases at V and 6 bases at J; junction bases unmatched: 11. The CDR3 length is 15 residues. The germline V gene encodes CDR1 MNHNS and CDR2 SASEGT. As DNA, the CDR3 is TGTGCCAGCAGTGTCGACAGGGGCGGTTTGGGCGAGCAGTACTTC. Translated, it gives CASSVDRGGLGEQYF.

The CDR3 nucleotides read TGTGCCAGCAGTGTAGAACAGGAAAAACTGTTTTTT. This codes for CASSVEQEKLFF. V is TRBV2 and J is TRBJ1-4; D remains ambiguous. The CDR3 runs to 12 residues. From germline, CDR1 is SNHLY and CDR2 FYNNEI. V lost 4 bases and J 8 bases, leaving 8 bases between the germline ends.

This chain links TRBV15 with TRBJ2-3; maybe TRBD2 (6 bases). Looked up from germline, CDR1 is LNHNV and CDR2 is YYDKDF (reference sequence). The length of the CDR3 is 15 residues. Trimming cost V 0 bases and J 2 bases, with 9 bases left between them. The CDR3 nucleotides are TGTGCCACCAGCAGAGATGCGGGACTCACAGATACGCAGTATTTT. It is translated as CATSRDAGLTDTQYF.